This T cell receptor beta chain is drawn from a study of STAT5B mutations in CD4+ large granular lymphocyte leukemia. Only in-frame clones appear in the TCRdb table, and some are missing; sequencing was by immunoSEQ multiplex PCR. The table records 40,000 to 45,000 clones, 80% to 90% of them present only once. The CDR3 is 16 residues long. Germline CDR1 and CDR2: SGHTS and YDEGEE. V shed 7 bases, J shed 4 bases, and the junction held 10 bases outside the gene matches. The origin of this receptor is a human donor in good health. Sequenced input: CD4+ T cells from blood buffy coats. The rearrangement links TRBV5-8 to TRBJ2-2; 10 positions agree with TRBD1. The CDR3 sequence: CASGDETGGFTGELFF. The CDR3 DNA reads as TGTGCCAGCGGGGACGAGACAGGGGGCTTCACCGGGGAGCTGTTTTTT.